Given below is one TCR beta chain in context. There is no known antigen for this receptor. No base-level quality is on record; no much larger clone is a single base apart. The data were obtained in a study of regulatory T cells after allogeneic stem cell transplantation (dated 2018 in TCRdb). Turning to the overall study: Each patient's group depended on whether acute graft-versus-host disease developed within 100 days after stem cell transplantation. Fluorescence-activated cell sorting was used to isolate CD4+CD25+CD127- regulatory T cells from patient PBMCs. Conventional CD4+ T cells defined as CD4+CD25+/-CD127+ were also sorted and TCR-sequenced for comparison in the study. The study compared the regulatory T-cell TCR repertoire after allogeneic stem cell transplantation between patients with and without acute graft-versus-host disease.

V gives up 3 bases and J gives up 7 bases, and the segment between their germline ends measures 16 bases. The CDR3 holds 15 amino acids from the cysteine to the phenylalanine. CDR3 DNA only is kept here, 45 bases in frame from base 1. CDR1 is given as LGHDT and CDR2 as YNNKEL, both from the germline V gene (reference sequence). This sample was sequenced with an Illumina MiSeq. Reverse transcription of RNA was performed with the SMARTer RACE cDNA Amplification kit, after which the TCR beta CDR3 region was amplified. The RNeasy Mini Kit was used to extract RNA from the sorted cells. TCR beta amplicons were sequenced using Illumina paired-end sequencing. Regarding the original processing steps: MiXCR, VDJtools and the tcR R package were used for TCR repertoire analysis. The inverse Simpson index served to quantify diversity, and clones were sorted into rare, small, medium or expanded bins based on their proportion of the repertoire. Starting from the raw public reads, TCRdb applied fastp trimming at Q25, assembled clones with MiXCR and retained in-frame beta chains. Here each entry gathers all rows of one CDR3 protein and keeps the most common genes and DNA. Here the V and J calls rest on TCRdb's processing, not on the authors' analysis. The table for this sample lists more than 850 distinct CDR3 sequences; 17% of them were counted only once. Of the sample, roughly an eighth is held by the ten largest clones.

Reading the label with the study, this specimen's time point is: 30 days after allogeneic hematopoietic stem cell transplantation. At 30 days after allogeneic hematopoietic stem cell transplantation, peripheral blood mononuclear cells were collected from the patients. Summary of the overall study and its limitations: Because of the small patient sample size, validation of the findings in a larger cohort was required. No regulatory T-cell clones were found to be shared by all patients, and no significant correlation was observed between sorted cell numbers and the inverse Simpson index. No significant difference in conventional CD4+ T-cell repertoire diversity was found between patients with and without graft-versus-host disease. Compared with patients who had graft-versus-host disease, patients without the disease had a regulatory T-cell TCR repertoire that was more focused and less diverse. In non-GvHD patients, the top 10 regulatory T-cell clones took up a significantly larger share of the repertoire, which suggests expansion of presumably allo-specific protective clones.

Material: sorted CD4+ T cells from blood (whether regulatory or conventional is not recorded), obtained 30 days after allogeneic stem cell transplant. The TCR originated in a human patient who had an allogeneic stem cell transplant, so the T cells may come from the graft donor. The rearranged chain carries TRBV3-1 and TRBJ2-1; the D gene assignment is perhaps TRBD1 or TRBD2, with each matching 5 bases. The CDR3 reads as follows: CASSQGTGPRNEQFF. The sequenced DNA is TGTGCCAGCAGCCAGGGAACGGGACCCAGGAATGAGCAGTTCTTC.